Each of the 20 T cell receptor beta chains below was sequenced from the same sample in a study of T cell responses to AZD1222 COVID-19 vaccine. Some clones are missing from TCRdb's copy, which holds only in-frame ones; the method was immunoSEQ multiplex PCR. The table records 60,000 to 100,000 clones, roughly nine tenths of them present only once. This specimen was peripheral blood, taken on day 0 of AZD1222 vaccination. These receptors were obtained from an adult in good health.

The CDR3 region is CASSLNSGEETQYF. CDR3 sequence (DNA): TGTGCCAGCAGCTTAAACTCGGGAGAAGAGACCCAGTACTTC. The chain joins TRBV7-3 to TRBJ2-5, with a weak D call TRBD2 (6 bases). The length of the CDR3 is 14 residues. Trimming took 1 base from V and 3 from J, leaving 9 bases between them. CDR1 SGHTA and CDR2 FQGTGA come from the germline V gene.

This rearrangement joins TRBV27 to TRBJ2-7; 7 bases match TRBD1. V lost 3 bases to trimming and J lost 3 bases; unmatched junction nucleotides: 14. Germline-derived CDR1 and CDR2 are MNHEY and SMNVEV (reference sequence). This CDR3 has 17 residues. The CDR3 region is CASSLGSGQVGDYEQYF. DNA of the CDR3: TGTGCCAGCAGTTTGGGTTCAGGACAGGTCGGGGACTACGAGCAGTACTTC.

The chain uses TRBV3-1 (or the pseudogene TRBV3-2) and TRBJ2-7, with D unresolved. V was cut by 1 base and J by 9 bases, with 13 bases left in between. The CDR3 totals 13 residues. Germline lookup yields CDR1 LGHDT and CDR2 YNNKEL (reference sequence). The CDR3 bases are TGTGCCAGCAGCCAAGGATCCACTGCCGGGCAGTACTTC. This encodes CASSQGSTAGQYF.

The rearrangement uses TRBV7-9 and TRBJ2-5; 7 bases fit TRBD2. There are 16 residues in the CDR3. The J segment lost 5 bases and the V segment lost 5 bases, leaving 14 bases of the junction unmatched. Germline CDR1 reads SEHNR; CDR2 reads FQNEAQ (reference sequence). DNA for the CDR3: TGTGCCAGCAGCCCCCAGACGGCGGGAGCCGGCGAGACCCAGTACTTC. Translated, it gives CASSPQTAGAGETQYF.

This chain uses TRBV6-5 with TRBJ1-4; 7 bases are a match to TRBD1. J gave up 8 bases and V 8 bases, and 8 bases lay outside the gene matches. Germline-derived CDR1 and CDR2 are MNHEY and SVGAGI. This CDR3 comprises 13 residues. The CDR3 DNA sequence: TGTGCCAGCTGGAGAGACAGGGCGGAAAAACTGTTTTTT. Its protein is CASWRDRAEKLFF.

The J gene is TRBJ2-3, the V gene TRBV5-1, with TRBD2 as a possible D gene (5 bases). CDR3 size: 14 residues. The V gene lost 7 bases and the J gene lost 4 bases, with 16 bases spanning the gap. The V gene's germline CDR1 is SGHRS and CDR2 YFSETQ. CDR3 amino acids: CASALGRRADTQYF. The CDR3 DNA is TGCGCCAGCGCTCTGGGGAGAAGGGCAGATACGCAGTATTTT. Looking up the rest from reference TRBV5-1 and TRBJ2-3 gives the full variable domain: KAGVTQTPRYLIKTRGQQVTLSCSPISGHRSVSWYQQTPGQGLQFLFEYFSETQRNKGNFPGRFSGRQFSNSRSEMNVSTLELGDSALYLCASALGRRADTQYFGPGTRLTVL.

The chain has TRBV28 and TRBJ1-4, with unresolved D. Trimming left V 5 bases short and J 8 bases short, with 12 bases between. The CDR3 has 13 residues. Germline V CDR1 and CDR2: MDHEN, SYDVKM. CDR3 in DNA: TGTGCCAGCAGTCCCCACGGTAGCGAAAAACTGTTTTTT. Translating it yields CASSPHGSEKLFF.

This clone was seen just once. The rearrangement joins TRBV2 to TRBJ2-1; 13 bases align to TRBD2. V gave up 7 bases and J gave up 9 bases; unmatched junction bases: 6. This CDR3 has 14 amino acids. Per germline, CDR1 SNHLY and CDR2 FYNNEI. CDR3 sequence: CASMAGLAGAEQFF. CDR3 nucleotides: TGTGCCAGCATGGCTGGACTAGCGGGAGCTGAGCAGTTCTTC.

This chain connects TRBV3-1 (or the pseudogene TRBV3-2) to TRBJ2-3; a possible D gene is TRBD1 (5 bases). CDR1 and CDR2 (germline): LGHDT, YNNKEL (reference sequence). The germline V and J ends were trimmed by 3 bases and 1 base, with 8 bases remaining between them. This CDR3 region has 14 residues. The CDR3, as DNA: TGTGCCAGCAGCCATAAAGGGGGCACAGATACGCAGTATTTT. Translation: CASSHKGGTDTQYF.

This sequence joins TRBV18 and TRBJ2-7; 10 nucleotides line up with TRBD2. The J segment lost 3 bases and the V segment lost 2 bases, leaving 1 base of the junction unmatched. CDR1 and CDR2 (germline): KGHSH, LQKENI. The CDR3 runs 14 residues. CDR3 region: CASSPTSGNYEQYF. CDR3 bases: TGTGCCAGCTCACCAACTAGCGGGAACTACGAGCAGTACTTC.

CDR3 residues: CASSPSGTSRNTIYF. CDR3 DNA sequence: TGTGCCAGCTCACCTAGCGGGACTTCCAGAAACACCATATATTTT. The chain recombines TRBV18 with TRBJ1-3; D might be TRBD1 (5 bases). V lost 3 bases and J 5 bases, leaving 14 bases between the germline ends. In germline, CDR1 is KGHSH, CDR2 LQKENI. This CDR3 has 15 residues. The variable domain in full, with the rest retrieved from reference TRBV18 and TRBJ1-3, is NAGVMQNPRHLVRRRGQEARLRCSPMKGHSHVYWYRQLPEEGLKFMVYLQKENIIDESGMPKERFSAEFPKEGPSILRIQQVVRGDSAAYFCASSPSGTSRNTIYFGEGSWLTVV.

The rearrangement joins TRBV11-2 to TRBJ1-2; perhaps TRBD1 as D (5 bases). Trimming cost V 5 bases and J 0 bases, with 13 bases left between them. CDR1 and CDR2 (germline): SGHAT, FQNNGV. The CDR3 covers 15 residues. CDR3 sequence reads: CASSAWDGTNYGYTF. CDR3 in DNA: TGTGCCAGCAGCGCTTGGGACGGAACTAACTATGGCTACACCTTC.

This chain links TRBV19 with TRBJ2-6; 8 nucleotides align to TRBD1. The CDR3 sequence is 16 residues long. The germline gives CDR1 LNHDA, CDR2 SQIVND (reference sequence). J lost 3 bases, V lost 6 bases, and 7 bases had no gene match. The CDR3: CASRTTGVIGANVLTF. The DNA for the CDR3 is TGTGCCAGTAGAACGACAGGGGTGATTGGGGCCAACGTCCTGACTTTC.

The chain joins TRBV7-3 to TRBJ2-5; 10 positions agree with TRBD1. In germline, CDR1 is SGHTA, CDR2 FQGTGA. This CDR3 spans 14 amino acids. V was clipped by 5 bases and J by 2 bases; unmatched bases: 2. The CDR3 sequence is CASSRDRGQETQYF. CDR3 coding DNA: TGTGCCAGCAGCCGGGACAGGGGACAAGAGACCCAGTACTTC.

CDR3 region: CASSLSGFTDTQYF. In nucleotides, the CDR3 is TGCGCCAGCAGCCTGTCAGGGTTCACAGATACGCAGTATTTT. The chain has TRBV5-1 and TRBJ2-3; D might be TRBD1 (5 bases). Trimming stripped 4 bases from V and 2 bases from J, with 11 bases between. Germline CDR1 reads SGHRS; CDR2 reads YFSETQ. This CDR3 comprises 14 residues.

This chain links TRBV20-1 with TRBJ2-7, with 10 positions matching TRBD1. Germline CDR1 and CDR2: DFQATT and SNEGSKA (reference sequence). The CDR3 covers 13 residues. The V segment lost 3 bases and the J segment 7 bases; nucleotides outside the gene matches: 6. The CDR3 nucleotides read TGCAGTGCTAGTGCGGGACAGGGGAGGGAGCAGTACTTC. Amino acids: CSASAGQGREQYF.

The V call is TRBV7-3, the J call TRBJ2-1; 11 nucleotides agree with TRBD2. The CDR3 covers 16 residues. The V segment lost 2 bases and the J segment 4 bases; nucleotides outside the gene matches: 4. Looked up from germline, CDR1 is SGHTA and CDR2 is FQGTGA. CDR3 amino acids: CASSLAGTSGYNEQFF. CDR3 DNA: TGTGCCAGCAGCTTAGCGGGGACTAGCGGTTACAATGAGCAGTTCTTC. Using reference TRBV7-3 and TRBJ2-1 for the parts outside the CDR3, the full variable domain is GAGVSQTPSNKVTEKGKYVELRCDPISGHTALYWYRQSLGQGPEFLIYFQGTGAADDSGLPNDRFFAVRPEGSVSTLKIQRTERGDSAVYLCASSLAGTSGYNEQFFGPGTRLTVL.

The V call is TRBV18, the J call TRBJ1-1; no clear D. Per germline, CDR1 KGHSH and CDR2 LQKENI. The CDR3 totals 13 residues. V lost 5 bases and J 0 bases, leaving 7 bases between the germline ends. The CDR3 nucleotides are TGTGCCAGCTCAAATAGCGTGAACACTGAAGCTTTCTTT. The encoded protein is CASSNSVNTEAFF.

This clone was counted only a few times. CDR3 coding DNA: TGCGCCAGCAGCCAAGATCTGGGCAGGGGCTTGGGAGCTTTCTTT. Translating it yields CASSQDLGRGLGAFF. The chain is built from TRBV4-3 and TRBJ1-1; D possibly corresponds to TRBD1 (6 bases). Germline V gives CDR1 LGHNA, CDR2 YSLEER. V was pared by 0 bases and J by 10 bases, with 18 bases between. This CDR3 is built from 15 residues.

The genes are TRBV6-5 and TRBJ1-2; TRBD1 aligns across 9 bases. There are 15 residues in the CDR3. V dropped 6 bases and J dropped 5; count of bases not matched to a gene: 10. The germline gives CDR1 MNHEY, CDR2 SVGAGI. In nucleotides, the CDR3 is TGTGCCAGCAGGGGGACAGGGAGAGGAGAGTATGGCTACACCTTC. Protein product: CASRGTGRGEYGYTF.